The rows below give T cell receptor beta chains drawn from one sample of a study of CD8+ T cells in alopecia areata. Profiling relied on immunoSEQ multiplex PCR, and the TCRdb table lists in-frame clones only, not all of them. The sample yields under 150,000 clones, approximately 57% seen once. Sample: CD4+ T cells sorted from blood, taken at week 4, from a patient treated with tofacitinib. These receptors were taken from a human donor with alopecia areata. CDR3s include the opening cysteine and the closing phenylalanine or tryptophan.

V	J	CDR3
TRBV27	TRBJ1-4	CASSFRDPPNEKLFF
TRBV7-3	TRBJ1-2	CASSLNPYGYGYTF
TRBV10-3	TRBJ2-5	CAISQNGETQYF
TRBV2	TRBJ2-7	CASRLRTYEQYF
TRBV28	TRBJ1-1	CASSTKGVAAFF
TRBV25-1	TRBJ1-2	CASSRGYGYTF
TRBV28	TRBJ2-4	CASSPPGGYIQYF
TRBV7-2	TRBJ2-7	CASSPTSGAFEQYF
TRBV28	TRBJ2-2	CASSLEVPGELFF
TRBV15	TRBJ2-2	CATSREGVTKGELFF
TRBV9	TRBJ1-2	CASRGTGWGYTF
TRBV7-6	TRBJ2-7	CASSLVTGDEQYF
TRBV30	TRBJ2-7	CAWNLGGEQYF
TRBV2	TRBJ1-1	CASSAAHTEAFF
TRBV4-3	TRBJ1-1	CASSQVLDRVSTEAFF
TRBV20-1	TRBJ2-5	CSAGREGTQYF
TRBV20-1	TRBJ2-3	CSAETTDTQYF
TRBV29-1	TRBJ1-1	CSVAGLSNTEAFF
TRBV7-2	TRBJ2-7	CASISVKRGQYF
TRBV2	TRBJ2-1	CASSERGPGGWEFF
TRBV5-1	TRBJ2-1	CASTLAGGWNEQFF
TRBV15	TRBJ2-3	CATSRPSGGETDTQYF
TRBV7-9	TRBJ2-2	CASSSRTGEDGELFF
TRBV27	TRBJ2-3	CASSFRGTSGGLDTQYF
TRBV2	TRBJ2-7	CASQNDREFWSEQYF
TRBV6-1	TRBJ2-3	CASRDSSDLQYF
TRBV5-6	TRBJ2-2	CASSRDRDSGELFF
TRBV14	TRBJ2-7	CASSQDLPGATYEQYF
TRBV29-1	TRBJ1-1	CSVAQTGNTEAFF
TRBV25-1	TRBJ1-4	CASRTGEGEKLFF
TRBV4-1	TRBJ2-3	CASSHNPTSGGATDTQYF
TRBV19	TRBJ2-3	CASSMMTGGAGTDTQYF
TRBV29-1	TRBJ2-5	CSVEDRGRGQETQYF
TRBV28	TRBJ2-7	CASSSPLSGSSYEQYF
TRBV5-1	TRBJ2-4	CASSLEQGGNIQYF
TRBV30	TRBJ2-3	CAWSKGPDTQYF
TRBV11-2	TRBJ2-4	CAIGQGQNIQYF
TRBV5-1	TRBJ1-2	CASSLAGAGLRVGYTF
TRBV30	TRBJ2-3	CAWSVSGGTDTQYF
TRBV4-1	TRBJ1-1	CASSQGITVTEAFF
TRBV7-3	TRBJ2-1	CASSLGHGGALYNEQFF
TRBV7-2	TRBJ2-7	CASSDPTSDHYEQYF
TRBV29-1	TRBJ2-2	CSDYTGELFF
TRBV5-1	TRBJ1-1	CASSLAAGAENTEAFF
TRBV11-2	TRBJ2-1	CASSLVGINEQFF
TRBV29-1	TRBJ1-1	CSTRTAGTEAFF
TRBV5-6	TRBJ2-5	CASSDLQGSVETQYF
TRBV7-2	TRBJ1-2	CASSFPSTGDYGYTF
TRBV29-1	TRBJ1-1	CSVEDRGRNTEAFF